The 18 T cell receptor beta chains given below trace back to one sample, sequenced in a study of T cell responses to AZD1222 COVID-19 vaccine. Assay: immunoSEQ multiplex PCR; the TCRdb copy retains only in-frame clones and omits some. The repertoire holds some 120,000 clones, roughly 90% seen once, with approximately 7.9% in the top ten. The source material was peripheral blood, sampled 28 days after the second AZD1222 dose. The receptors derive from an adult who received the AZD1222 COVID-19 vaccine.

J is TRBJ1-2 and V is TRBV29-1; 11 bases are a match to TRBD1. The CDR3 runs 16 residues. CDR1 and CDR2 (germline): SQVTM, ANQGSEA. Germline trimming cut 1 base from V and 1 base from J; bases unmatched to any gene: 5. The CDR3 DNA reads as TGCAGCGTTGAAGGGACAGGGGGCGATAATAACTATGGCTACACCTTC. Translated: CSVEGTGGDNNYGYTF. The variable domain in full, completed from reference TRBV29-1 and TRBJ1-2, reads SAVISQKPSRDICQRGTSLTIQCQVDSQVTMMFWYRQQPGQSLTLIATANQGSEATYESGFVIDKFPISRPNLTFSTLTVSNMSPEDSSIYLCSVEGTGGDNNYGYTFGSGTRLTVV.

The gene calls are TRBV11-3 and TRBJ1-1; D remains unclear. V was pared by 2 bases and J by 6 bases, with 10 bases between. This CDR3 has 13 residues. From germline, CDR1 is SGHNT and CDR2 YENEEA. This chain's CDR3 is CASSLNFGAEAFF. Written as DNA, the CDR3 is TGTGCCAGCAGCTTAAACTTTGGGGCTGAAGCTTTCTTT.

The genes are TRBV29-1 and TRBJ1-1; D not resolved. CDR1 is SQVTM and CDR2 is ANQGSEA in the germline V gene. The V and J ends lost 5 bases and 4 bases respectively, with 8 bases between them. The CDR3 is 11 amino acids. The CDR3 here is CSVWVATEAFF. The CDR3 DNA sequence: TGCAGCGTTTGGGTTGCCACTGAAGCTTTCTTT.

The CDR3 bases are TGCGCCAGCAGCCAAACCCCGGGGAGAGGCACAGATACGCAGTATTTT. It encodes CASSQTPGRGTDTQYF. The genes are TRBV4-1 and TRBJ2-3, with D possibly being TRBD2 (5 bases). The germline V gene encodes CDR1 MGHRA and CDR2 YSYEKL. The CDR3 spans 16 residues. V shed 2 bases and J shed 1 base, with 13 bases lying between them.

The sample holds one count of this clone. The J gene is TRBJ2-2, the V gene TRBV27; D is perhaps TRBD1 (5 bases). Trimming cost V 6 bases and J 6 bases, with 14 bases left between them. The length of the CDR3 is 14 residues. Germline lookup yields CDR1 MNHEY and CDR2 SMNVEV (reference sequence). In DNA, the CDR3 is TGTGCCAGCAGATCGGACAAGGCGGCCGGGGAGCTGTTTTTT. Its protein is CASRSDKAAGELFF.

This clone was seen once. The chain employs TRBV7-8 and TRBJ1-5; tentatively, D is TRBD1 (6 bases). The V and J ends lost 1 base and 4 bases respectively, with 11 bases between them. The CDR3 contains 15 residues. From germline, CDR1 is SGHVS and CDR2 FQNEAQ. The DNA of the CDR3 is TGTGCCAGCAGCTTAGGGACAGCTTTTAATCAGCCCCAGCATTTT. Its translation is CASSLGTAFNQPQHF.

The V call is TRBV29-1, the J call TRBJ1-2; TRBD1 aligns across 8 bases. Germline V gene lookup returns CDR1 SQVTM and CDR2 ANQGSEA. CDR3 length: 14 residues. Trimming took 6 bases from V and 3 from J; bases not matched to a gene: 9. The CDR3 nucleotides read TGCAGCGTCCAAGGACAGGGTCTCTACTATGGCTACACCTTC. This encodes CSVQGQGLYYGYTF. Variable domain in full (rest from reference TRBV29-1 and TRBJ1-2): SAVISQKPSRDICQRGTSLTIQCQVDSQVTMMFWYRQQPGQSLTLIATANQGSEATYESGFVIDKFPISRPNLTFSTLTVSNMSPEDSSIYLCSVQGQGLYYGYTFGSGTRLTVV.

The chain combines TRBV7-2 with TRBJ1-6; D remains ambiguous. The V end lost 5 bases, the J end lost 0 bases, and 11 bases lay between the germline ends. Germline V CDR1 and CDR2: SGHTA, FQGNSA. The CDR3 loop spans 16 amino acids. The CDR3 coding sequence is TGTGCCAGCAGCAGCCCAGGTCTCTCCTATAATTCACCCCTCCACTTT. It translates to CASSSPGLSYNSPLHF. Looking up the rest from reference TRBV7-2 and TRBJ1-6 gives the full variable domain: GAGVSQSPSNKVTEKGKDVELRCDPISGHTALYWYRQSLGQGLEFLIYFQGNSAPDKSGLPSDRFSAERTGGSVSTLTIQRTQQEDSAVYLCASSSPGLSYNSPLHFGNGTRLTVT.

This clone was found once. CDR3 nucleotide sequence: TGTGCCAGCAGCCCACGGGGCAGCTCTGGTCAAGAGACCCAGTACTTC. It specifies CASSPRGSSGQETQYF. The genes are TRBV7-9 and TRBJ2-5, with D possibly called TRBD1 or TRBD2 (5 bases each). Germline V lookup: CDR1 SEHNR, CDR2 FQNEAQ (reference sequence). CDR3 size: 16 residues. V was cut by 5 bases and J by 2 bases, with 18 bases left in between.

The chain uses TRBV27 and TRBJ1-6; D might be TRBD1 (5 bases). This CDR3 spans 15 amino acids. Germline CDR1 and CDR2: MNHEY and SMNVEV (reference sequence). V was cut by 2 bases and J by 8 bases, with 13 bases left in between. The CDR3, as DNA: TGTGCCAGCAGTTTAACCCCTGGGACTTATTCACCCCTCCACTTT. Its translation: CASSLTPGTYSPLHF.

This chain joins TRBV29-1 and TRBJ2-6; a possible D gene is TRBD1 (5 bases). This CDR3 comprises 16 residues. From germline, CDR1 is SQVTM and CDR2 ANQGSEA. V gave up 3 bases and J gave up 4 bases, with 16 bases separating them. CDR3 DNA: TGCAGCGTTGAGCAGGGCTGGGGCTCCGGGGCCAACGTCCTGACTTTC. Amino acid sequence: CSVEQGWGSGANVLTF. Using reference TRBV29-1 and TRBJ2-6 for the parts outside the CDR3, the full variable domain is SAVISQKPSRDICQRGTSLTIQCQVDSQVTMMFWYRQQPGQSLTLIATANQGSEATYESGFVIDKFPISRPNLTFSTLTVSNMSPEDSSIYLCSVEQGWGSGANVLTFGAGSRLTVL.

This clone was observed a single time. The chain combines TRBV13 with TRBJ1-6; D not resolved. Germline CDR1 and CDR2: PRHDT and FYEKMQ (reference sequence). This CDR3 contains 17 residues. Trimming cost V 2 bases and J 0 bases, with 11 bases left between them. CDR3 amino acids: CASSLRRVGSYNSPLHF. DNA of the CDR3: TGTGCCAGCAGCTTACGTCGGGTTGGCTCCTATAATTCACCCCTCCACTTT.

The CDR3 bases are TGTGCCAGCTCACCCCCGGGGGTCCACAATCAGCCCCAGCATTTT. Its protein is CASSPPGVHNQPQHF. The chain uses TRBV18 and TRBJ1-5; D possibly corresponds to TRBD1 (5 bases). The V and J ends lost 3 bases and 3 bases respectively, with 12 bases between them. Germline lookup yields CDR1 KGHSH and CDR2 LQKENI. The CDR3 is made up of 15 amino acids.

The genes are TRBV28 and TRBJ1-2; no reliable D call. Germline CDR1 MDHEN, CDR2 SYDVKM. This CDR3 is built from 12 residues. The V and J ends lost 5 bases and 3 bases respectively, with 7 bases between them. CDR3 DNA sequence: TGTGCCAGCAGTCGAGTCGACTATGGCTACACCTTC. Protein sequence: CASSRVDYGYTF.

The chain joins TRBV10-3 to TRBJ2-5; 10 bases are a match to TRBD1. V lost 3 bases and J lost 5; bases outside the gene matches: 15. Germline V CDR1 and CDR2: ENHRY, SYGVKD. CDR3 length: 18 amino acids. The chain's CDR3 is CAISDLAGGQGPLETQYF. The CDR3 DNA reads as TGTGCCATCAGTGATTTGGCCGGGGGACAGGGGCCCCTGGAGACCCAGTACTTC.

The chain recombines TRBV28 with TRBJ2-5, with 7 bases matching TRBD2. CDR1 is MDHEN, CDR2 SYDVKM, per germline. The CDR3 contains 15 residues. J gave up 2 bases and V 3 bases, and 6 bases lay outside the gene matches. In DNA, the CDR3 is TGTGCCAGCAGTTTTATGGGGGGGGGACAAGAGACCCAGTACTTC. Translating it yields CASSFMGGGQETQYF.

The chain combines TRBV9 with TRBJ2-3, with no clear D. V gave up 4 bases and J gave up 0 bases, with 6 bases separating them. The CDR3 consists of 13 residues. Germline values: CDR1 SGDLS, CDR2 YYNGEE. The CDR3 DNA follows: TGTGCCAGCAGCTTGGGAAGCACAGATACGCAGTATTTT. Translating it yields CASSLGSTDTQYF. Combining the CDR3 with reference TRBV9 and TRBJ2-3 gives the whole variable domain DSGVTQTPKHLITATGQRVTLRCSPRSGDLSVYWYQQSLDQGLQFLIQYYNGEERAKGNILERFSAQQFPDLHSELNLSSLELGDSALYFCASSLGSTDTQYFGPGTRLTVL.

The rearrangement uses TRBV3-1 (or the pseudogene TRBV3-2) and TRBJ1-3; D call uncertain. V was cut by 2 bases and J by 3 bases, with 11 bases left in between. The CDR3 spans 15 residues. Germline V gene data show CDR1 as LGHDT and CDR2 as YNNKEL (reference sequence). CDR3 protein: CASSQSLTDGNTIYF. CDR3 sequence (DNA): TGTGCCAGCAGCCAAAGCTTGACCGATGGAAACACCATATATTTT.